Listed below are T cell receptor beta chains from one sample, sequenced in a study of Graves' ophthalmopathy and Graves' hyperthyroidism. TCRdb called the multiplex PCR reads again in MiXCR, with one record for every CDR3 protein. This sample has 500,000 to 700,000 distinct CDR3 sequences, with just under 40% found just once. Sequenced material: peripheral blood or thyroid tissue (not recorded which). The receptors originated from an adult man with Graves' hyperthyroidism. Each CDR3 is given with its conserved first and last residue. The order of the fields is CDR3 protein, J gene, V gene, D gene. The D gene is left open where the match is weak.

CDR3aa: CASRLETTGSAYGYTF; j_gene: TRBJ1-2; v_gene: TRBV4-2; d_gene: TRBD1
CDR3aa: CSVEGTSGAQETQYF; j_gene: TRBJ2-5; v_gene: TRBV29-1; d_gene: TRBD2
CDR3aa: CASSLLQGEQYF; j_gene: TRBJ2-7; v_gene: TRBV7-9; d_gene: NA
CDR3aa: CASSLVRQALLSTEAFF; j_gene: TRBJ1-1; v_gene: TRBV7-3; d_gene: NA
CDR3aa: CASSLRRGQPQHF; j_gene: TRBJ1-5; v_gene: TRBV6-1; d_gene: NA
CDR3aa: CSVEDPGHSYEQYF; j_gene: TRBJ2-7; v_gene: TRBV29-1; d_gene: NA
CDR3aa: CASSHLGTGKWNNQPQHF; j_gene: TRBJ1-5; v_gene: TRBV2; d_gene: NA
CDR3aa: CASSLSPGAEKLFF; j_gene: TRBJ1-4; v_gene: TRBV5-1; d_gene: NA
CDR3aa: CSVESGDPNEKLFF; j_gene: TRBJ1-4; v_gene: TRBV29-1; d_gene: NA
CDR3aa: CASSAGESYEQYF; j_gene: TRBJ2-7; v_gene: TRBV19; d_gene: TRBD2
CDR3aa: CASSSTPGTGQGNYGYTF; j_gene: TRBJ1-2; v_gene: TRBV7-9; d_gene: TRBD1
CDR3aa: CASSQALAELFF; j_gene: TRBJ2-2; v_gene: TRBV4-1; d_gene: NA
CDR3aa: CASSVLTGEAFF; j_gene: TRBJ1-1; v_gene: TRBV7-6; d_gene: NA